Listed here are 5 T cell receptor beta chains from one sample, sequenced in a study of blood T cell repertoires in COVID-19. The data were produced by immunoSEQ multiplex PCR, yet TCRdb's version contains in-frame clones alone and is incomplete. The sample consists of about 200,000 clones, around 90% of them appearing once. Input material: PBMCs or T cells enriched from blood (not recorded which). The receptors derive from a woman in her twenties or thirties who had recovered from COVID-19.

This clone was seen more than once but under ten times. The chain combines TRBV4-1 with TRBJ2-7; no clear D gene. Germline loops: CDR1 MGHRA, CDR2 YSYEKL. Trimming removed 1 base from V and 6 bases from J, with 10 bases in between. The CDR3 loop spans 13 amino acids. The CDR3 DNA reads TGCGCCAGCAGCCAAGTTTTGAGTTCCGAGCAGTACTTC. It is translated as CASSQVLSSEQYF.

This clone is a singleton in its sample. This chain joins TRBV9 and TRBJ2-3, with a weak D call TRBD2 (7 bases). The CDR3 totals 16 residues. V dropped 4 bases and J dropped 2 bases, with 17 bases sitting between them. The V gene's germline CDR1 is SGDLS and CDR2 YYNGEE. The CDR3, as DNA: TGTGCCAGCAGCCCGCTCGGAGCGGGACACACAGATACGCAGTATTTT. Translation gives CASSPLGAGHTDTQYF.

J is TRBJ2-1 and V is TRBV4-3; 9 bases line up with TRBD2. The CDR3 consists of 15 residues. Germline values: CDR1 LGHNA, CDR2 YSLEER. V was pared by 2 bases and J by 9 bases, with 8 bases of the junction left unmatched. CDR3 amino acids: CASSQRGGGAFEQFF. DNA for the CDR3: TGCGCCAGCAGCCAACGAGGCGGGGGGGCTTTTGAGCAGTTCTTC.

This clone was picked up one time. V is TRBV6-5 and J is TRBJ2-1; D might be TRBD1 (6 bases). The germline V and J ends were trimmed by 6 bases and 8 bases, with 14 bases remaining between them. The CDR3 has 13 amino acids. Germline values: CDR1 MNHEY, CDR2 SVGAGI. This CDR3 reads CASSASQGHEQFF. In DNA form, the CDR3 reads TGTGCCAGCAGCGCATCACAGGGCCATGAGCAGTTCTTC.

This clone was counted a single time. The chain employs TRBV7-3 and TRBJ2-3; TRBD1 might be the D (6 bases). The CDR3 covers 14 residues. Per germline, CDR1 SGHTA and CDR2 FQGTGA. Trimming left V 5 bases short and J 4 bases short, with 13 bases between. Here the CDR3 DNA reads TGTGCCAGCAGCCAGACCTCAGGGGCAGATACGCAGTATTTT. It codes for CASSQTSGADTQYF.